The 8 T cell receptor beta chains below were found in one sample sequenced in a study of T cells after yellow fever vaccination. TCRdb recomputed calls from the 5' RACE reads with MiXCR, one row per CDR3 protein. The sample has 550,000 or so distinct CDR3 sequences; 15% to 20% are singletons. The source was PBMCs, collected 15 days after the yellow fever booster vaccination. The origin of the receptors is a man aged 25 to 40 who received the YFV17D yellow fever vaccine.

This clonotype occurred many times. The chain combines TRBV20-1 with TRBJ2-7, with 7 bases fitting TRBD1. V lost 5 bases, J lost 1 base, and 2 bases stayed unmatched. Germline V gene lookup returns CDR1 DFQATT and CDR2 SNEGSKA (reference sequence). The CDR3 covers 12 residues. CDR3 in amino acids: CSASGGSYEQYF. CDR3 nucleotide sequence: TGCAGTGCTTCAGGGGGTTCCTACGAGCAGTACTTC.

This clonotype has just a few counts. The chain joins TRBV6-1 to TRBJ2-2; D may correspond to TRBD1 or TRBD2 (5 bases each). The CDR3 sequence is 13 residues long. From germline, CDR1 is MNHNS and CDR2 SASEGT. V lost 6 bases and J 5 bases, leaving 10 bases between the germline ends. CDR3 coding DNA: TGTGCCAGCAGGGGGGTAGTTACCGGGGAGCTGTTTTTT. Translation gives CASRGVVTGELFF.

This clonotype came up many times. The chain uses TRBV20-1 and TRBJ2-2; TRBD1 might be the D (5 bases). Germline lookup yields CDR1 DFQATT and CDR2 SNEGSKA (reference sequence). The CDR3 is 13 residues long. Trimming pared 5 bases from V and 5 bases from J, leaving 12 bases between. CDR3 loop: CSAHSGQTGELFF. The CDR3 DNA is TGCAGTGCTCACTCCGGACAAACCGGGGAGCTGTTTTTT.

This clonotype was detected ten times or more. The rearrangement joins TRBV2 to TRBJ2-5; either TRBD1 or TRBD2 may fit D (6 bases each). V shed 6 bases and J shed 5 bases, with 13 bases lying between them. From germline, CDR1 is SNHLY and CDR2 FYNNEI. This CDR3 is 13 amino acids long. The CDR3 nucleotides are TGTGCCAGCAGCCTGCGGAGGGGGGAGACCCAGTACTTC. This sequence encodes CASSLRRGETQYF.

In this sample, this clonotype turned up a few times. The chain uses TRBV20-1 and TRBJ2-1; weak D call: TRBD1 (6 bases). The CDR3 spans 15 residues. The germline V gene has CDR1 DFQATT and CDR2 SNEGSKA (reference sequence). The ends were cut back, 5 bases at V and 0 bases at J, with 14 bases in the middle. CDR3 protein: CSAPRVGASYNEQFF. The CDR3 nucleotides are TGCAGTGCTCCGAGGGTGGGGGCCTCCTACAATGAGCAGTTCTTC.

Written as DNA, the CDR3 is TGCAGTGGGGGGGAGGGGGGCACCGGGGAGCTGTTTTTT. It translates to CSGGEGGTGELFF. The chain uses TRBV20-1 and TRBJ2-2, with D possibly being TRBD2 (7 bases). V was shortened by 7 bases and J by 4 bases, with 13 bases between the two germline ends. CDR1 is DFQATT and CDR2 is SNEGSKA in the germline V gene (reference sequence). The CDR3 is 13 residues long.

The chain recombines TRBV12-3 or TRBV12-4 with TRBJ1-6; 7 nucleotides agree with TRBD1. This CDR3 comprises 15 residues. With 5 bases clipped from V and 4 bases from J, the junction kept 5 bases outside the gene matches. The CDR3 region is CASSAGTVYNSPLHF. CDR3 bases: TGTGCCAGCAGTGCGGGGACAGTTTATAATTCACCCCTCCACTTT.

This clonotype has only a few counts. The chain carries TRBV6-1 and TRBJ2-1, with 9 bases fitting TRBD2. The CDR3 loop spans 14 amino acids. Losses at the gene ends were 3 bases for V and 9 bases for J; bases not matched to a gene: 6. CDR1 and CDR2 (germline): MNHNS, SASEGT. This CDR3 reads CASSDSGRGGEQFF. DNA for the CDR3: TGTGCCAGCAGTGATAGCGGGAGAGGGGGTGAGCAGTTCTTC.